The clone carrying this T cell receptor (beta chain) has more than one count but fewer than ten. Its target is not known. This record comes from a study of human T cells and chemical hapten exposure. Study-wide results and limits: Expanded TCR counts at PT1 went up together with patch test score, a positive correlation. The formation of large CDR3 similarity clusters by expanded TCRs significantly exceeded that of controls.

The germline V gene encodes CDR1 SEHNR and CDR2 FQNEAQ (reference sequence). The CDR3 length is 15 residues. With 5 bases clipped from V and 8 bases from J, the junction kept 5 bases outside the gene matches. In the authors' workflow: TCRs per sample had a median of about 100,000 and ranged from roughly 20,000 to 700,000. Each CDR3 protein is one row after TCRdb ran MiXCR on the RACE reads. The V and J calls follow TCRdb's processing rather than the paper's. The sample has around 120,000 distinct CDR3 sequences, roughly 14% seen once. Sample time point: pre-sensitization, week 0. The sample's treatment: therapeutic diphenylcyclopropenone sensitization with weekly scalp DPC. The drawing of blood occurred before each patch test was applied.

This clonotype was obtained from a woman under 30 with alopecia areata. Some clones in this sample may be carry-over from other donors' samples. Sequenced material: whole blood, taken in connection with sensitization to the hapten diphenylcyclopropenone (DPC). V usage is TRBV7-9 and J usage is TRBJ1-6; 11 positions agree with TRBD1. CDR3 bases: TGTGCCAGCAGCCCATCGGACAGGGGGCATTCACCCCTCCACTTT. The encoded protein is CASSPSDRGHSPLHF.